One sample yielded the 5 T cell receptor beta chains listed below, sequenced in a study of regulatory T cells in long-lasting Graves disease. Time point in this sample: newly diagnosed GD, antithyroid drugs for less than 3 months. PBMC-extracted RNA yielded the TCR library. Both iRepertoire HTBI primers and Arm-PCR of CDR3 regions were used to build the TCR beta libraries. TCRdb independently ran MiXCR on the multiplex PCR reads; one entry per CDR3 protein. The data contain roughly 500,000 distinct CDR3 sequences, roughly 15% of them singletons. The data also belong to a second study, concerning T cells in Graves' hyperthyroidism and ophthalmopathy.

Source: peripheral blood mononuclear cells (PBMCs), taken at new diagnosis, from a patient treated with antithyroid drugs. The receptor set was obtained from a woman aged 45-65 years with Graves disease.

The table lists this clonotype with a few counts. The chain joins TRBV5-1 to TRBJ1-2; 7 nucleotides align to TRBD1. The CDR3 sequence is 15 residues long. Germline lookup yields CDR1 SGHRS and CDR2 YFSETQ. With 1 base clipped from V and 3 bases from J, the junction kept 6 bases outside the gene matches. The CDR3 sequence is CASSLSGGNDYGYTF. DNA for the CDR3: TGCGCCAGCAGCTTGTCAGGGGGAAACGACTATGGCTACACCTTC.

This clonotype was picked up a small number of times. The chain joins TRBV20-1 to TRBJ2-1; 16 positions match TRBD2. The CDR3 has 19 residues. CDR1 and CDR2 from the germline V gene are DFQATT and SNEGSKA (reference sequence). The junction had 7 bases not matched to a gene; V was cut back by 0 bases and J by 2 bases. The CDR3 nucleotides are TGCAGTGCTAGAGATCCGGGGACTAGCGGGAGGGCCACCTACAATGAGCAGTTCTTC. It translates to CSARDPGTSGRATYNEQFF.

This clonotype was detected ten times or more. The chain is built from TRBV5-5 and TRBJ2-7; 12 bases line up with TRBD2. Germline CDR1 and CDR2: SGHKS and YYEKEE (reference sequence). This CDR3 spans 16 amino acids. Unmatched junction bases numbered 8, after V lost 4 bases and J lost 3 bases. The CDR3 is CASSPLTTSGSYEQYF. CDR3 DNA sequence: TGTGCCAGCAGCCCACTCACGACTAGCGGGAGCTACGAGCAGTACTTC. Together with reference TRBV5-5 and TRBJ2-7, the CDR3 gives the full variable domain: DAGVTQSPTHLIKTRGQQVTLRCSPISGHKSVSWYQQVLGQGPQFIFQYYEKEERGRGNFPDRFSARQFPNYSSELNVNALLLGDSALYLCASSPLTTSGSYEQYFGPGTRLTVT.

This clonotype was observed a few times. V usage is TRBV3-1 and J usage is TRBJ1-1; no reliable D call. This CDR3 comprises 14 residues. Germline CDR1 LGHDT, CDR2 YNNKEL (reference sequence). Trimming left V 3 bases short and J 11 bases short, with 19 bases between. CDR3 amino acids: CASSQGSGPGGAFF. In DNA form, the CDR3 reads TGTGCCAGCAGCCAGGGATCTGGGCCCGGCGGCGCTTTCTTT.

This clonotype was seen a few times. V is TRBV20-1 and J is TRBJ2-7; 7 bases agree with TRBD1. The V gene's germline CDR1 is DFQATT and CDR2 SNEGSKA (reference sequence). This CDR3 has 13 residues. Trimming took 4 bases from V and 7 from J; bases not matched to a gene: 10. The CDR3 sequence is CSANGQVVGEQYF. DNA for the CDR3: TGCAGTGCTAACGGACAGGTAGTTGGGGAGCAGTACTTC.